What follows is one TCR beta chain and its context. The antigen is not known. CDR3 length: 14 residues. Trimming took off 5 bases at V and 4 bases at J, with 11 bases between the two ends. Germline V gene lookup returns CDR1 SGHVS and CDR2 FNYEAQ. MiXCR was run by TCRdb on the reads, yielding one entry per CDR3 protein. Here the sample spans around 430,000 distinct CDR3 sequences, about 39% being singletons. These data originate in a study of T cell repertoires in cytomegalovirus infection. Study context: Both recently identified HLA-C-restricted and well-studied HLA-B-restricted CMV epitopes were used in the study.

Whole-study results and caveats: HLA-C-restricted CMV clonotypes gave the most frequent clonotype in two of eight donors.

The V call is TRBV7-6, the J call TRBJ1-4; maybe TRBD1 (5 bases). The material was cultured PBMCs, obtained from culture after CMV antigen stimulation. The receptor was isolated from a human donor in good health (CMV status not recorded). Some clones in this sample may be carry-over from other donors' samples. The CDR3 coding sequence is TGTGCCAGCAGCCTGGGACGGAATAATGAAAAACTGTTTTTT. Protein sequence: CASSLGRNNEKLFF.